This T cell receptor beta chain derives from a study of cytomegalovirus exposure and HLA in healthy donors (TCRdb year 2017). About the investigation overall: An earlier analysis of 550 to 700 of the donors reported 250 to 300 Gb of sequence data and some 120 million unique TCR beta sequences from 150 million to 200 million T cells. Approximately 300 gigabases of sequencing data and tens of millions of unique TCR sequences made up an early release that covered fewer than 650 HLA-typed donors. Among the roughly 430 genotyped donors, approximately 77% belonged to the genetic ancestry cluster associated with self-reported Caucasian donors. The study was designed to test whether signatures of past pathogen exposure could be identified by cataloging public T cell receptors. The T cell repertoires of around 670 subjects were profiled by immunosequencing and related to cytomegalovirus serostatus. In addition to the first cohort of 666 subjects, a separate validation cohort of under 150 different subjects was used. The study combined high-throughput TCR immunosequencing, statistical association of individual TCRs with disease status, and machine learning to predict cytomegalovirus infection status. In a later analysis, previously published TCR beta repertoires from fewer than 750 donors were re-analyzed and high-resolution HLA genotyping was added so that TCR occurrence patterns could be studied. In the later analysis, no new phenotypic data were used to find candidate immune exposures; instead, reliance was placed on TCR beta sequences and their occurrence across donors. In an earlier analysis of 587 of the donors, high-throughput TCR beta sequencing was used to judge whether each TCR beta V gene segment behaved as functional or pseudogenic. Alongside the repertoire data, information on donor age, sex, ethnicity and CMV serostatus was compiled. A later genetic analysis used genome-wide SNP genotypes for about 60% of the roughly 700 donors, treating that subset as a discovery cohort. Every discovery cohort repertoire had been produced on one sequencing platform. HLA typing covered class I and class II loci at four-digit resolution. Typing coverage varied by locus: roughly 620-630 donors for A, B, C, DRB1 and DQB1; approximately 500 for DQA1; around 610 for DPA1; approximately 470 for DPB1. Roughly five DR-DQ haplotypes were handled as single units for association and clustering, since linkage in the cohort was strong. Among 350 to 400 genotyped donors of the cohort, an average of roughly 240,000 unique TCR beta nucleotide sequences were sequenced per donor, roughly 20% of them non-productive.

The CDR3 has 15 amino acids, counting the end cysteine and phenylalanine. Only the CDR3 portion is preserved as DNA: 45 bases, with reading frame beginning at the first base. For this chain, trimming is 4 bases at the V end and 2 bases at the J end, and the number of junction bases without a gene match is 5. Via the germline V gene, CDR1 is SGHRS and CDR2 YFSETQ. The library was generated by the immunoSEQ multiplex PCR assay. For the multiplex PCR, a mixture combining 60 forward primers for TCR Vbeta segments and 13 reverse primers for TCR Jbeta segments was used. The CDR3 region of rearranged TCR beta genes was amplified from genomic DNA with a multiplex PCR assay. Amplified TCR beta libraries were sequenced as 87-base-pair reads on the Illumina HiSeq System. In the authors' own workflow: Across the 670 or so repertoires, a later analysis counted roughly 77 million unique TCR beta chains, around 10 million of which were shared by at least two donors. Raw reads were error-corrected and collapsed into unique sequences by a nearest-neighbor algorithm in which closely related sequences were merged to remove PCR and sequencing errors. Alignment of CDR3 sequences to IMGT reference sequences was used to assign V, D and J gene segments. For a sequence to be retained, at least a six-nucleotide match to both a V gene segment and a J gene segment was required. A rearrangement was called productive if the CDR3 had no stop codons and remained in frame with V and J, and every other rearrangement was called non-productive. CDR3 was defined by IMGT convention, running from the second conserved V-encoded cysteine to the conserved J-encoded phenylalanine. In an earlier analysis of approximately 500 of the donors, sequences lacking an unambiguous match to a single V gene segment were excluded. An earlier analysis of approximately 590 of the donors classified V segments as functional when productive rearrangements were above 56.7% and as segregating when the standard deviation between donors was above 5%. A statistical classification framework was developed to diagnose cytomegalovirus status using the catalog of TCR beta chain sequences. V and J gene assignment, in a later analysis, came from comparing TCR nucleotide sequences with IMGT/GENE-DB human TR gene sequences. Using the TCRdist pipeline, a later analysis assigned CDR3 sequences along with most-parsimonious VDJ recombination scenarios. A later analysis defined each TCR beta chain by its CDR3 amino acid sequence plus V-gene family, and excluded reads lacking a unique V-gene family. A later analysis removed 592 highly shared, low-generation-probability nucleotide sequences to deal with suspected cross-contamination and a sequencing artifact. In a later analysis, a clonal expansion index was calculated for each public chain from normalized within-repertoire ranks of inferred template counts. Generation probabilities in a later analysis came from a VDJ recombination model fitted to out-of-frame rearrangements, and those results were checked against IGoR. In a later analysis, TCR-TCR, TCR-HLA and TCR-CMV co-occurrence was scored with hypergeometric tests, and a repertoire-size bias correction was applied to TCR pairs. In a later analysis, false discovery rates were estimated by permuting HLA or CMV assignments 20 times. In a later analysis, co-occurring TCRs were grouped with DBSCAN, and TCRdist sequence similarity was added when clustering was performed within HLA-allele-positive subsets. Repertoires with fewer than 30,000 or more than 120,000 public chains, plus five repertoires with anomalous nucleotide sharing, were excluded from co-occurrence clustering. TCRdb carries this immuneACCESS record with in-frame sequences only. Its versions omit some clonotypes, under half of them owing to an unresolved V gene in the studies checked, with the rest unexplained. The V and J calls and clone size are taken from that table; D and trimming were inferred from the DNA. The sample contains fewer than 200,000 clones, approximately 71% of them found a single time. The top ten clonotypes cover roughly 1.4% of the sample.

On this clone itself: Its antigen is unknown. Base qualities are not recorded, but no much larger clone differs from it by a single base.

In total, over 600 healthy bone marrow donors made up the cohort. All cohort members were sampled while nominally healthy, although unrecorded immune exposures were likely present. The donor tested CMV seronegative, placing the donor among the roughly 350 seronegative members of the cohort. A peripheral blood sample was collected from each donor, and TCR beta sequencing was performed on peripheral blood mononuclear cells. Genomic DNA extraction from the blood cell samples was performed with the Qiagen DNeasy Blood Extraction Kit. Study-wide conclusions, independent of this receptor: CMV serostatus was the only immune exposure information available for the cohort. A further reported finding was that TCR beta sequences accurately predicted the HLA-A and HLA-B alleles for most subjects in the first cohort. An association between a missense DCLRE1C variant and V-gene and J-gene trimming of TCR beta chains was found in a later genetic analysis and replicated in an independent cohort. Specific HLA alleles were associated with roughly 17,000 TCR beta sequences at a false discovery rate of 0.05 in a later analysis. Only TCR beta chains were sequenced in this cohort, and the absence of alpha or paired-chain data limited detectable features. Linkage disequilibrium might explain the correlated functional status among segregating V segments, but an unknown experimental factor could not be ruled out. Approximately 18 rarely observed V segments, including chromosome 9 orphons, were excluded from the earlier analysis of approximately 500 of the donors because counts were too low. Presence/absence analyses assumed roughly uniform sequencing depth across donors, an assumption that may not hold. In vitro tests confirmed that a few of the cytomegalovirus-associated TCR beta chains recognize cytomegalovirus antigens. In a later analysis, HLA-associated TCR beta chains were found to be more clonally expanded and to have lower generation probabilities than equally common non-associated chains. Some IMGT-functional V segments, including TRBV6-2 and TRBV6-3, could not be told apart with the 87-base-pair reads, so those segments were excluded. A later analysis found that most CMV-associated TCR beta chains appeared HLA-restricted, with HLA associations seemingly driven largely by CMV exposure. According to the authors, the approach could potentially be generalized to other disease states and immunological phenotypes. Strong co-occurrence of HLA alleles, especially DR and DQ, made assigning TCR associations to individual alleles difficult. Cytomegalovirus status was reported to be diagnosed by the classifier with high specificity and sensitivity in both the original and validation cohorts. Because some donors lacked HLA typing at each locus, the association tests relied only on the typed subset. A cluster of highly shared sequence variants was judged likely to represent a technical artifact of the sequencing pipeline. A later analysis found that TCR association rates varied across HLA loci, with DRB1 alleles showing the most associated TCRs and HLA-C alleles the fewest. In an earlier analysis of fewer than 750 of the donors, most TCR beta V segments were observed in productive rearrangements about 87% or about 30% of the time, broadly matching IMGT annotations. The study gave a list of some 150 TCR beta chains associated with cytomegalovirus. Compared with the roughly 720-donor mean, donors in an Asian-associated ancestry cluster had fewer N-insertions in productive TCRs, according to a later genetic analysis. Across donors, most TCR sequences were observed very rarely, whereas some public TCRs were present in many individuals. According to a later analysis, parvovirus B19, influenza, CMV and Epstein-Barr virus appeared linked to several top co-occurrence clusters.

The TCR comes from a middle-aged man in good health and CMV-seronegative. This chain joins TRBV5-1 to TRBJ2-5; TRBD1 fits 10 bases in the junction. Sample: PBMCs. The CDR3 has the sequence CASSMTGGLQETQYF. The nucleotide sequence is TGCGCCAGCAGCATGACAGGGGGCTTACAAGAGACCCAGTACTTC. With the rest looked up from the reference TRBV5-1 and TRBJ2-5 genes rather than sequenced, the full variable domain is KAGVTQTPRYLIKTRGQQVTLSCSPISGHRSVSWYQQTPGQGLQFLFEYFSETQRNKGNFPGRFSGRQFSNSRSEMNVSTLELGDSALYLCASSMTGGLQETQYFGPGTRLLVL.